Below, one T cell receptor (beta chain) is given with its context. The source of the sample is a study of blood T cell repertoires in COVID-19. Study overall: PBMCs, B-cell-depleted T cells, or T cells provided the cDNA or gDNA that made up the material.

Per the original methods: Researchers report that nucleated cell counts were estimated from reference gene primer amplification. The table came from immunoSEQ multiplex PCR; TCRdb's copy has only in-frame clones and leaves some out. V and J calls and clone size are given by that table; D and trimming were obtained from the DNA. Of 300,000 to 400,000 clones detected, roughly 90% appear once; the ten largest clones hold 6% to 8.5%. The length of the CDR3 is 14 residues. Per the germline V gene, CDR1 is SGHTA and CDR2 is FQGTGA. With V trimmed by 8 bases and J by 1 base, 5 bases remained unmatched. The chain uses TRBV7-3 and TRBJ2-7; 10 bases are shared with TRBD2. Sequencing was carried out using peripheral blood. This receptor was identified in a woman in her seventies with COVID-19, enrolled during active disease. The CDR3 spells CASWELAGSYEQYF. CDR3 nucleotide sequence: TGTGCCAGCTGGGAACTAGCGGGGTCCTACGAGCAGTACTTC.